Presented here are 7 T cell receptor beta chains from one specimen sequenced in a study of cytomegalovirus exposure and HLA in healthy donors. The PCR was carried out with 60 Vbeta primers and 13 Jbeta primers. TCRdb's table, derived via immunoSEQ multiplex PCR, lists solely in-frame clones and lacks some. The table lists fewer than 200,000 clones, about 76% of them singletons. Material: PBMCs. The origin of the receptors is a female donor in good health and CMV-seronegative.

V is TRBV6-6 and J is TRBJ2-1; tentatively, D is TRBD1 (5 bases). The germline gives CDR1 MNHNY, CDR2 SVGAGI (reference sequence). The length of the CDR3 is 16 residues. Trimming cost V 0 bases and J 7 bases, with 16 bases left between them. The CDR3 bases are TGTGCCAGCAGTTACTCTTTTGGGCAGGGTGGGAATGAGCAGTTCTTC. Translation: CASSYSFGQGGNEQFF.

V usage is TRBV14 and J usage is TRBJ1-6, with 7 bases fitting TRBD1. With 4 bases clipped from V and 8 bases from J, the junction kept 14 bases outside the gene matches. The length of the CDR3 is 17 residues. The germline CDR1 and CDR2 sequences are SGHDN and FVKESK. The CDR3 region has the DNA TGTGCCAGCAGCCTCTTAGGGGGCAGGGGAGGTCATTCACCCCTCCACTTT. It codes for CASSLLGGRGGHSPLHF.

This clone was counted between two and nine times. This chain connects TRBV5-1 to TRBJ2-7; 8 bases fit TRBD2. Germline values: CDR1 SGHRS, CDR2 YFSETQ. The CDR3 sequence is 14 residues long. The V gene end was trimmed by 1 base and the J gene end by 3 bases; junction bases not matched to a gene: 3. The CDR3 reads CASSLPGLGYEQYF. Written as DNA, the CDR3 is TGCGCCAGCAGCTTGCCGGGACTAGGCTACGAGCAGTACTTC.

The chain is built from TRBV30 and TRBJ1-3; D unclear. The ends were cut back, 2 bases at V and 7 bases at J, with 3 bases in the middle. Germline V gives CDR1 GTSNPN, CDR2 SVGIG (reference sequence). The CDR3 runs to 10 residues. This CDR3 is CAWSYNTIYF. In DNA, the CDR3 is TGTGCCTGGAGTTATAACACCATATATTTT.

The CDR3 is CASSLEGSTEAFF. In DNA form, the CDR3 reads TGTGCCAGCAGCTTAGAGGGGAGCACTGAAGCTTTCTTT. The chain uses TRBV11-3 and TRBJ1-1; D gene ambiguous. The CDR3 has 13 amino acids. CDR1 SGHNT and CDR2 YENEEA come from the germline V gene. V lost 0 bases and J 4 bases, leaving 6 bases between the germline ends.

This clone was detected only a few times. The rearrangement uses TRBV19 and TRBJ1-4; the D is unclear. Germline CDR1 reads LNHDA; CDR2 reads SQIVND (reference sequence). The CDR3 totals 16 residues. With 5 bases removed from V and 7 bases from J, the gap between germline ends came to 20 bases. The CDR3 loop is CASSPSGRYVSEKLFF. DNA for the CDR3: TGTGCCAGTAGTCCCTCGGGGAGGTACGTCAGTGAAAAACTGTTTTTT.

The table lists this clone with a count of one. The V gene is TRBV29-1, the J gene TRBJ1-2, with no clear D. CDR1 and CDR2 from the germline V gene are SQVTM and ANQGSEA. V shed 7 bases and J shed 2 bases, with 23 bases lying between them. The CDR3 contains 16 residues. CDR3 protein: CSAVSGAEKANYGYTF. As DNA, the CDR3 is TGCAGCGCAGTTTCGGGAGCTGAAAAAGCAAACTATGGCTACACCTTC. Looking up the rest from reference TRBV29-1 and TRBJ1-2 gives the full variable domain: SAVISQKPSRDICQRGTSLTIQCQVDSQVTMMFWYRQQPGQSLTLIATANQGSEATYESGFVIDKFPISRPNLTFSTLTVSNMSPEDSSIYLCSAVSGAEKANYGYTFGSGTRLTVV.